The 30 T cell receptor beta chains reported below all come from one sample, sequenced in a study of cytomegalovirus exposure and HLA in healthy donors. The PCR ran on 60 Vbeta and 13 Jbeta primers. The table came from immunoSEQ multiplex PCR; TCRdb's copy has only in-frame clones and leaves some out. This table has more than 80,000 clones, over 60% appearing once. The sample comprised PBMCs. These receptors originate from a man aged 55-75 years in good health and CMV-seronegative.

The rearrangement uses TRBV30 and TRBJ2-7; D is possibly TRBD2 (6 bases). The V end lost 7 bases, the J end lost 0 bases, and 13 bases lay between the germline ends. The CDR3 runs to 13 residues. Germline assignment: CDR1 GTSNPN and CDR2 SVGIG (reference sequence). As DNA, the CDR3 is TGTGCCTCGGAGGGCAGGAGCTCCTACGAGCAGTACTTC. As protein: CASEGRSSYEQYF.

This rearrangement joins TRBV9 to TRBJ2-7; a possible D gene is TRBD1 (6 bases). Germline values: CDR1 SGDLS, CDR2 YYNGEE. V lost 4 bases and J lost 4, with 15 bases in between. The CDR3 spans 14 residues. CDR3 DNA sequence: TGTGCCAGCAGCCCGGGACAATTCATATACGAGCAGTACTTC. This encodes CASSPGQFIYEQYF.

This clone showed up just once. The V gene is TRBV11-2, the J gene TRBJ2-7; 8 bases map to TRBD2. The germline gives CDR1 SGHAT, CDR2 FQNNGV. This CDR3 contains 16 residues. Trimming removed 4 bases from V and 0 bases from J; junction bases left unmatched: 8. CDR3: CASSSTTSASSYEQYF. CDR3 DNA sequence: TGTGCCAGCAGCTCCACGACTAGCGCCAGCTCCTACGAGCAGTACTTC.

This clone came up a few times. CDR3 nucleotides: TGTGCCAGCAGCGTCGAGGGCAGCGGTGGCTACACCTTC. This gives the protein CASSVEGSGGYTF. The chain employs TRBV6-5 and TRBJ1-2; D remains unclear. Germline V gene sequence: CDR1 MNHEY, CDR2 SVGAGI. Between the trimmed V and J ends, which lost 6 bases and 7 bases, there was a span of 15 bases. CDR3 length: 13 amino acids.

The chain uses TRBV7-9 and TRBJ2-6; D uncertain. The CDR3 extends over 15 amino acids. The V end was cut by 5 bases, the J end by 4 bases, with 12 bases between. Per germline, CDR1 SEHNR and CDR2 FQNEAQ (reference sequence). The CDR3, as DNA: TGTGCCAGCAGCCCGGAATGGCGGGGGGCCAACGTCCTGACTTTC. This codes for CASSPEWRGANVLTF.

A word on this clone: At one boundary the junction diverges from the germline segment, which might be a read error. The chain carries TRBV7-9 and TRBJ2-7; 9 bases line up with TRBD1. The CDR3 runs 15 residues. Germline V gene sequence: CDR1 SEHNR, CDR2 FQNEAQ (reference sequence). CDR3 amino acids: CSSSLQGARSYEQYF. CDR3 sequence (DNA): TGTTCCAGCAGCTTACAGGGGGCGAGGTCCTACGAGCAGTACTTC.

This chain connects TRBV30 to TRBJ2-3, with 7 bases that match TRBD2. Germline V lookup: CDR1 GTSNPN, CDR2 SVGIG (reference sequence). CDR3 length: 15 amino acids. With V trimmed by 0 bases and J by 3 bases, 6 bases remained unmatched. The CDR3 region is CAWSVPWGGTDTQYF. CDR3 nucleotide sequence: TGTGCCTGGAGTGTACCGTGGGGGGGGACAGATACGCAGTATTTT.

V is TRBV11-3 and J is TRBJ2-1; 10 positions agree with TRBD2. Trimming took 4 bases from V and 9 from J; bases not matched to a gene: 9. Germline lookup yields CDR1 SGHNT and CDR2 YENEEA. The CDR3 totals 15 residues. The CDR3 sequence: CASSSLAGASREQFF. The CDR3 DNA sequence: TGTGCCAGCAGCTCCCTAGCGGGGGCGTCTCGTGAGCAGTTCTTC.

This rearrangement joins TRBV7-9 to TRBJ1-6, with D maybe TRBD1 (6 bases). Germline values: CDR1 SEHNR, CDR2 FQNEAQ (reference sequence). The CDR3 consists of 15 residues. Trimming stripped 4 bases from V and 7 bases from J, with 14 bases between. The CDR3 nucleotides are TGTGCCAGCAGCTCGCGGGGGGGGCCCAATTCACCCCTCCACTTT. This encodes CASSSRGGPNSPLHF.

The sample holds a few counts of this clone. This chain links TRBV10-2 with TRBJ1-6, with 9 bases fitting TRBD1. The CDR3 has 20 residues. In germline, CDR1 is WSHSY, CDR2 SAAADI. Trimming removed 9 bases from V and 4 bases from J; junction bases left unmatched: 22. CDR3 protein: CARLPSGQGRSPYYNSPLHF. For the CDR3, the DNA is TGCGCCAGACTCCCCTCAGGACAGGGGCGATCCCCCTATTATAATTCACCCCTCCACTTT.

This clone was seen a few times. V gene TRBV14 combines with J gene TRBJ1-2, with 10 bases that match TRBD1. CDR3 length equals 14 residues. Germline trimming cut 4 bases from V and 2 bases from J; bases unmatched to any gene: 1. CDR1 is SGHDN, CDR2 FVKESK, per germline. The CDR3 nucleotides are TGTGCCAGCAGCCCGGACAGGGGGAACTATGGCTACACCTTC. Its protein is CASSPDRGNYGYTF.

CDR3 DNA: TGTGCCATCAGTAGACTAGCGGGGGCCCTCACAGATACGCAGTATTTT. It is translated as CAISRLAGALTDTQYF. V is TRBV10-3 and J is TRBJ2-3, with TRBD2 matching 12 bases. There are 16 residues in the CDR3. Trimming removed 5 bases from V and 2 bases from J; junction bases left unmatched: 5. Germline V gene sequence: CDR1 ENHRY, CDR2 SYGVKD.

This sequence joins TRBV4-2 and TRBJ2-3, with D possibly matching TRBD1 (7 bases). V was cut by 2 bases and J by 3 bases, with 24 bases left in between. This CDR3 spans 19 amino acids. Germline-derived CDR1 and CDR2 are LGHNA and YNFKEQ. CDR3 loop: CASSQRGSGGGVQTDTQYF. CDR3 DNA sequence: TGTGCCAGCAGCCAACGAGGATCCGGAGGGGGCGTTCAAACAGATACGCAGTATTTT.

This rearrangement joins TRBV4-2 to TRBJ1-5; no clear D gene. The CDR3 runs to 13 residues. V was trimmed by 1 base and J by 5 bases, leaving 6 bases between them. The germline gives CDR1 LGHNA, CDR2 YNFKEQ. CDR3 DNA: TGTGCCAGCAGCCAAGGAACGGATCAGCCCCAGCATTTT. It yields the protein CASSQGTDQPQHF.

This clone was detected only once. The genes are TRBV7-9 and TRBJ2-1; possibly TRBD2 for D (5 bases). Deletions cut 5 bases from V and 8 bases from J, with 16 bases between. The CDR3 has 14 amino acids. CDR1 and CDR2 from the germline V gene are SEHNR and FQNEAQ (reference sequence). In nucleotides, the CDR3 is TGTGCCAGCAGCCCCTCTAGTCCCGGGGATGAGCAGTTCTTC. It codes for CASSPSSPGDEQFF.

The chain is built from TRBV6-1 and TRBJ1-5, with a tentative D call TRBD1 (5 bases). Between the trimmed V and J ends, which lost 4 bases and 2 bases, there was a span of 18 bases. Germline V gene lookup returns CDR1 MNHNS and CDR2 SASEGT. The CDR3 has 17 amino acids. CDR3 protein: CASSATQGTPGNQPQHF. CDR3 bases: TGTGCCAGCAGTGCAACCCAGGGAACCCCAGGCAATCAGCCCCAGCATTTT.

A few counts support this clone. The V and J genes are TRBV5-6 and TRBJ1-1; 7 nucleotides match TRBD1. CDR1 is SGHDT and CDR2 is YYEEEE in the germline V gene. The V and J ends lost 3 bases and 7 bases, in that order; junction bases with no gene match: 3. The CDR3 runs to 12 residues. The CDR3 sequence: CASSSGTVEAFF. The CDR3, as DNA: TGTGCCAGCAGCTCCGGGACAGTTGAAGCTTTCTTT.

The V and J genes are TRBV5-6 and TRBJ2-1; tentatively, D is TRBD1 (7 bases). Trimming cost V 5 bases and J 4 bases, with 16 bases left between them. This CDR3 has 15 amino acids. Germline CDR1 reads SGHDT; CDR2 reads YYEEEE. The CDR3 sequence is CASSSRDSVYNEQFF. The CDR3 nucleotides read TGTGCCAGCAGTTCGCGGGACAGTGTATACAATGAGCAGTTCTTC.

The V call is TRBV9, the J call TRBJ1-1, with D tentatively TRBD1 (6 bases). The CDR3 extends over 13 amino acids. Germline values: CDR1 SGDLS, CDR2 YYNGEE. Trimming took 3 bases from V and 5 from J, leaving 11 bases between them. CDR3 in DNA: TGTGCCAGCAGCGCGGACAGTCGAACTGAAGCTTTCTTT. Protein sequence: CASSADSRTEAFF. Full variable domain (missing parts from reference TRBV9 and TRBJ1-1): DSGVTQTPKHLITATGQRVTLRCSPRSGDLSVYWYQQSLDQGLQFLIQYYNGEERAKGNILERFSAQQFPDLHSELNLSSLELGDSALYFCASSADSRTEAFFGQGTRLTVV.

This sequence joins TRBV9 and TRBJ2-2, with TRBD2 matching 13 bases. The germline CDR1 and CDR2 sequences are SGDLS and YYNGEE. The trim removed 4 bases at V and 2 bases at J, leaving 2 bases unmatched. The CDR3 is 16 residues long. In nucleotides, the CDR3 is TGTGCCAGCAGCAGGACTAGCGGGGGAAACACCGGGGAGCTGTTTTTT. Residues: CASSRTSGGNTGELFF. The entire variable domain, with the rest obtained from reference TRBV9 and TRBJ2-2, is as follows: DSGVTQTPKHLITATGQRVTLRCSPRSGDLSVYWYQQSLDQGLQFLIQYYNGEERAKGNILERFSAQQFPDLHSELNLSSLELGDSALYFCASSRTSGGNTGELFFGEGSRLTVL.

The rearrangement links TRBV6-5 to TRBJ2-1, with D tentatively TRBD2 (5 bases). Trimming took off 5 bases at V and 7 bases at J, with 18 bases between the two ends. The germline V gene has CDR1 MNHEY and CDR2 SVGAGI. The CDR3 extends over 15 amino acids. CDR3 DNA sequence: TGTGCCAGCAGTCCCCGGCTTGACTATGGGAATGAGCAGTTCTTC. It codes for CASSPRLDYGNEQFF.

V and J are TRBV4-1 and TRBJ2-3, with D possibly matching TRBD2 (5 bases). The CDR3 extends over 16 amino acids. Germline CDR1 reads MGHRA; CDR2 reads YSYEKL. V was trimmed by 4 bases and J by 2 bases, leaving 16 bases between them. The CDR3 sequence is CASSPTGVTVTDTQYF. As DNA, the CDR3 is TGCGCCAGCAGCCCCACCGGGGTTACCGTCACAGATACGCAGTATTTT.

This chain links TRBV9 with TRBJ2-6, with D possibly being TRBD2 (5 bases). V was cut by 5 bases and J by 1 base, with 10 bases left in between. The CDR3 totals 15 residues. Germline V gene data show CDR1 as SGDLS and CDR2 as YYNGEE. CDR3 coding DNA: TGTGCCAGCAGACGAGGGTGGTCTGGGGCCAACGTCCTGACTTTC. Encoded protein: CASRRGWSGANVLTF.

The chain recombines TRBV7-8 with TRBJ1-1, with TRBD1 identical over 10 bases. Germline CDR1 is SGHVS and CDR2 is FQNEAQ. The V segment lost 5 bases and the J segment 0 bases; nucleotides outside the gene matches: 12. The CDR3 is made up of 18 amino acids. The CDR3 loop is CASSPRQGARYVNTEAFF. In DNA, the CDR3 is TGTGCCAGCAGCCCCCGACAGGGGGCCCGGTATGTGAACACTGAAGCTTTCTTT.

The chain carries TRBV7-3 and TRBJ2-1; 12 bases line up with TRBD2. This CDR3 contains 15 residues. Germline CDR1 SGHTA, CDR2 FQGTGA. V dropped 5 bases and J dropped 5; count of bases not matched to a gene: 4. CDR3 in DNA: TGTGCCAGCAGCGCCCGACTAGCGGGGGACAATGAGCAGTTCTTC. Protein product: CASSARLAGDNEQFF. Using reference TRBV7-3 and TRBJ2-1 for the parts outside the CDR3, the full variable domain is GAGVSQTPSNKVTEKGKYVELRCDPISGHTALYWYRQSLGQGPEFLIYFQGTGAADDSGLPNDRFFAVRPEGSVSTLKIQRTERGDSAVYLCASSARLAGDNEQFFGPGTRLTVL.

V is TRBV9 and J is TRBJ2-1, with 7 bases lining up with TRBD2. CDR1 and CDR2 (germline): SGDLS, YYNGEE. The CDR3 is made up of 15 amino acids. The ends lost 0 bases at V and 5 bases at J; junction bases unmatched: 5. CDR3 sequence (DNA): TGTGCCAGCAGCGTAGTGGGCGGGGGAGACAATGAGCAGTTCTTC. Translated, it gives CASSVVGGGDNEQFF.

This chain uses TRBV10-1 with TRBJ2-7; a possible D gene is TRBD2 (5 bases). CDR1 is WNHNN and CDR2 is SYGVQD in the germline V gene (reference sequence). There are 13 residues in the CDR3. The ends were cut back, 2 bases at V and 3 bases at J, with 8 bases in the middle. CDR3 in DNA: TGCGCCAGCAGTGAGAGGGAGAACTACGAGCAGTACTTC. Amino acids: CASSERENYEQYF.

The CDR3 bases are TGTGCCTGGATTCCACAGGGAATCTATGGCTACACCTTC. The encoded protein is CAWIPQGIYGYTF. The chain combines TRBV30 with TRBJ1-2, with TRBD1 as a possible D gene (6 bases). Germline lookup yields CDR1 GTSNPN and CDR2 SVGIG (reference sequence). The CDR3 extends over 13 amino acids. Trimming cost V 4 bases and J 4 bases, with 13 bases left between them.

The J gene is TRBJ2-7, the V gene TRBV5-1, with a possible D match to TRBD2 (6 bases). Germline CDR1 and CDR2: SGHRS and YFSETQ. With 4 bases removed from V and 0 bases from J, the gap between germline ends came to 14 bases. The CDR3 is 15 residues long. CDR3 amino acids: CASSPEGRSSYEQYF. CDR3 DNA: TGCGCCAGCAGCCCGGAGGGACGGAGCTCCTACGAGCAGTACTTC.

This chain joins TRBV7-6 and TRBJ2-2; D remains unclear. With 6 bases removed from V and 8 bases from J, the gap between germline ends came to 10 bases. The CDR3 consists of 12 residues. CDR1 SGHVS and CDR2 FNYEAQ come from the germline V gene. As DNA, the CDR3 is TGTGCCAGCAGGGGCCTTGGAGGGGAGCTGTTTTTT. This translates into CASRGLGGELFF.